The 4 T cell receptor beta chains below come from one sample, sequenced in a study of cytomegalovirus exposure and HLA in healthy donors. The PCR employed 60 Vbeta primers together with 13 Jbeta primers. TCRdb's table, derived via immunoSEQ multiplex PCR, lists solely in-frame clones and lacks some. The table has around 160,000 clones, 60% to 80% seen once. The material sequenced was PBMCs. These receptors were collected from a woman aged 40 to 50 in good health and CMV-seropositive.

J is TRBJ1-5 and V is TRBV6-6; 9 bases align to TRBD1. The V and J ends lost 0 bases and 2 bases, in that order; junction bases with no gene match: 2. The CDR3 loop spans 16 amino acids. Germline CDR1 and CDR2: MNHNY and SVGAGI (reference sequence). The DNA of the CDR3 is TGTGCCAGCAGTTACTCGGGGGACAGGGGCAATCAGCCCCAGCATTTT. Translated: CASSYSGDRGNQPQHF.

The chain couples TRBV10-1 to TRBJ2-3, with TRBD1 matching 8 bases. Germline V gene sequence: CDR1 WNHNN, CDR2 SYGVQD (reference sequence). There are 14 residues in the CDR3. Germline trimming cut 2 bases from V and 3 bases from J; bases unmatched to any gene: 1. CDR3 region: CASSEGQGTDTQYF. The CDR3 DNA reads TGCGCCAGCAGTGAGGGACAGGGTACAGATACGCAGTATTTT.

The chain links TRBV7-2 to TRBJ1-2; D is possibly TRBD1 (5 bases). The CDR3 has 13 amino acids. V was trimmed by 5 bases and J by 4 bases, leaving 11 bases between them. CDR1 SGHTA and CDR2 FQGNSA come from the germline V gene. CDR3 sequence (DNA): TGTGCCAGCAGCCCACATCAGGGCTATGGCTACACCTTC. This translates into CASSPHQGYGYTF.

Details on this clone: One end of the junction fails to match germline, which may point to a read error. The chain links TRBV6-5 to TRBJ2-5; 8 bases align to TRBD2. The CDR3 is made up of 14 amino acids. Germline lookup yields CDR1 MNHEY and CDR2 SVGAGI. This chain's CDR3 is CASSYSFSGEIQYF. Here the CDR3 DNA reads TGTGCCAGCAGTTACTCGTTTAGCGGGGAGATCCAGTACTTC.